This TCR beta chain was sequenced during a study of blood T cells in healthy people across ages. General observations from the study: Diversity was estimated from one million T cells, and these estimates were considered underestimates.

Staff drew around 10 milliliters of peripheral blood from each donor. Trimming took 1 base from V and 3 from J, leaving 10 bases between them. From germline, CDR1 is DFQATT and CDR2 SNEGSKA (reference sequence). This CDR3 is built from 13 residues. With respect to this clonotype: Antigen: not known.

A J-beta primer mix and a sample-barcoded 5' primer were used in a second PCR of roughly 6 to 11 cycles. A single record per CDR3 protein comes from TCRdb applying MiXCR to the 5' RACE reads. The sample has 1 million or so distinct CDR3 sequences; 40% to 45% are singletons. The clonotype originates from a woman aged 55-70 years in good health. The source material was blood. The V and J genes are TRBV20-1 and TRBJ2-7; D not certain. CDR3 in amino acids: CSARGVDHYEQYF. The CDR3 nucleotides are TGCAGTGCTAGAGGGGTTGACCACTACGAGCAGTACTTC.